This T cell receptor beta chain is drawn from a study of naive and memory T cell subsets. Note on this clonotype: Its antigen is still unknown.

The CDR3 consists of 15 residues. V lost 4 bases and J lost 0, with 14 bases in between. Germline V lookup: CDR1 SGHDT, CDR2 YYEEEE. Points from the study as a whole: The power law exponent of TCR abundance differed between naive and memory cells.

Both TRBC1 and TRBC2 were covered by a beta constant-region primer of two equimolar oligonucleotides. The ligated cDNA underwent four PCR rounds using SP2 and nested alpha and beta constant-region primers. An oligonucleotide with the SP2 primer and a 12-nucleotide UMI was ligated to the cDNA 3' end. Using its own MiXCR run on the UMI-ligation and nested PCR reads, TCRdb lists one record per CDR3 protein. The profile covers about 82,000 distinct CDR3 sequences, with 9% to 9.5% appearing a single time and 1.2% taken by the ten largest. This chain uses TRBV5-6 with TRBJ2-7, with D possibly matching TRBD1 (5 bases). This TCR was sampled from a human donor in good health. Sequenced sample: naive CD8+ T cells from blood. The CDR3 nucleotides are TGTGCCAGCAGCCCTGGGGCAGCGAGCTCCTACGAGCAGTACTTC. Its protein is CASSPGAASSYEQYF. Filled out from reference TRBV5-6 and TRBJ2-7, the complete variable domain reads DAGVTQSPTHLIKTRGQQVTLRCSPKSGHDTVSWYQQALGQGPQFIFQYYEEEERQRGNFPDRFSGHQFPNYSSELNVNALLLGDSALYLCASSPGAASSYEQYFGPGTRLTVT.